A selection of T cell receptor beta chains follows, all from one sample in a study of cytomegalovirus exposure and HLA in healthy donors. Data came from immunoSEQ multiplex PCR; TCRdb stores just in-frame clones and leaves some out. Found here are about 160,000 clones, roughly 80% of them singletons; the top ten hold around 2%. The sample comprised PBMCs. Receptors were obtained from a man aged 50 to 59 in good health and CMV-seropositive. Both conserved end residues are part of each CDR3. The D gene is left open where the match is weak. Some rows have no size entry. The others give once, few or many, or a class for an expanded clone.

j_gene	abundance	v_gene	d_gene	CDR3aa	CDR3nt
TRBJ1-3	few	TRBV18	NA	CASSPPTGNTIYF	TGTGCCAGCTCACCACCTACTGGAAACACCATATATTTT
TRBJ2-3	NA	TRBV6-5	TRBD2	CASSYSIGGGGDTQYF	TGTGCCAGCAGTTACTCGATAGGCGGGGGTGGAGATACGCAGTATTTT
TRBJ1-5	NA	TRBV6-6	TRBD1	CASSYDRGQSNQPQHF	TGTGCCAGCAGTTACGATAGGGGACAGAGCAATCAGCCCCAGCATTTT
TRBJ2-5	NA	TRBV11-2	TRBD1	CASSPFGQGFRVTQYF	TGTGCCAGCAGCCCCTTCGGACAGGGGTTCAGGGTGACCCAGTACTTC
TRBJ1-1	NA	TRBV4-2	NA	CASGQPGHRAGMNTEAFF	TGTGCCAGCGGCCAGCCGGGACACCGTGCTGGGATGAACACTGAAGCTTTCTTT
TRBJ2-2	NA	TRBV4-2	TRBD2	CASSQDPSSGGELFF	TGTGCCAGCAGCCAAGACCCCTCTAGCGGGGGGGAGCTGTTTTTT
TRBJ2-7	NA	TRBV11-2	NA	CASSLDRSETGFYEQYF	TGTGCCAGCAGCTTAGATCGAAGTGAGACAGGATTCTACGAGCAGTACTTC
TRBJ2-3	NA	TRBV5-1	TRBD1	CASGTGSTDTQYF	TGCGCCAGCGGGACAGGGAGCACAGATACGCAGTATTTT
TRBJ2-4	NA	TRBV10-3	TRBD2	CAISESSGGGGNIQYF	TGTGCCATCAGTGAGTCTAGCGGGGGCGGTGGGAACATTCAGTACTTC
TRBJ1-1	NA	TRBV7-9	NA	CASSLILGQRAFF	TGTGCCAGCAGTTTGATCCTAGGACAGAGAGCTTTCTTT
TRBJ2-1	NA	TRBV29-1	NA	CSVDITLTYNEQFF	TGCAGCGTAGACATCACCCTTACCTACAATGAGCAGTTCTTC
TRBJ1-1	NA	TRBV9	NA	CASSGADRDMNTEAFF	TGTGCCAGCAGCGGGGCGGACAGAGACATGAACACTGAAGCTTTCTTT
TRBJ2-2	NA	TRBV25-1	TRBD1	CASSRTGSTGELFF	TGTGCCAGCAGTCGGACAGGGAGCACCGGGGAGCTGTTTTTT
TRBJ2-7	NA	TRBV27	NA	CASRSSGRGLSYEQYF	TGTGCCAGCAGAAGCTCGGGTAGGGGACTTTCTTACGAGCAGTACTTC
TRBJ1-1	NA	TRBV4-1	TRBD1	CASSSNRGNTEAFF	TGCGCCAGCAGCTCCAACAGGGGGAACACTGAAGCTTTCTTT
TRBJ2-7	NA	TRBV29-1	NA	CSVVSQRSVVYEQYF	TGCAGCGTTGTTTCCCAGCGAAGTGTTGTCTACGAGCAGTACTTC
TRBJ2-2	NA	TRBV29-1	TRBD1	CGMAGQGRGELFF	TGCGGCATGGCCGGACAGGGGCGAGGGGAGCTGTTTTTT
TRBJ2-5	NA	TRBV5-1	NA	CASSSLDWYQETQYF	TGCGCCAGCAGCTCCCTCGACTGGTACCAAGAGACCCAGTACTTC
TRBJ2-7	NA	TRBV28	NA	CASSLPSDEQYF	TGTGCCAGCAGTTTACCTAGCGACGAGCAGTACTTC
TRBJ1-6	NA	TRBV5-1	NA	CASRGGRAYNSPLHF	TGCGCCAGCAGAGGCGGGAGGGCCTATAATTCACCCCTCCACTTT
TRBJ2-7	few	TRBV5-6	NA	CASTRQGSSYEQYF	TGTGCCAGCACCCGGCAGGGGAGCTCCTACGAGCAGTACTTC
TRBJ1-6	few	TRBV6-5	TRBD1	CASSSDRAGSPLHF	TGTGCCAGCAGTTCCGACAGGGCTGGATCACCCCTCCACTTT
TRBJ1-1	NA	TRBV6-1	NA	CASSEVQGRESFF	TGTGCCAGCAGTGAAGTGCAGGGCCGGGAGTCTTTCTTT
TRBJ2-3	NA	TRBV28	TRBD2	CASSVRGGGWSDTQYF	TGTGCCAGCAGTGTACGGGGCGGGGGGTGGTCAGATACGCAGTATTTT
TRBJ1-2	NA	TRBV10-3	TRBD1	CAISRDRSNYGYTF	TGTGCCATCAGTAGGGACAGATCTAACTATGGCTACACCTTC
TRBJ2-7	NA	TRBV11-2	NA	CASGRTQYF	TGTGCCAGCGGGAGGACGCAGTACTTC
TRBJ1-2	NA	TRBV7-6	TRBD1	CASSPRTGSNYGYTF	TGTGCCAGCAGCCCTCGGACAGGATCTAACTATGGCTACACCTTC
TRBJ2-7	NA	TRBV7-2	TRBD2	CASSRTSGVPYEQYF	TGTGCCAGCAGCCGCACTAGCGGGGTACCCTACGAGCAGTACTTC
TRBJ2-3	once	TRBV2	TRBD2	CASRSGTNTDTQYF	TGTGCCAGCAGGTCCGGGACTAACACAGATACGCAGTATTTT
TRBJ2-3	NA	TRBV5-4	TRBD2	CASSISGGGADTQYF	TGTGCCAGCAGCATTAGCGGGGGTGGCGCAGATACGCAGTATTTT
TRBJ2-7	NA	TRBV6-6	TRBD2	CASSSGTSGYEQYF	TGTGCCAGCAGCTCCGGGACTAGCGGTTACGAGCAGTACTTC
TRBJ1-1	few	TRBV7-9	NA	CASSLDRANTEAFF	TGTGCCAGCAGCTTAGACAGGGCGAACACTGAAGCTTTCTTT
TRBJ2-2	few	TRBV9	NA	CASRGTPLTGELFF	TGTGCCAGCAGAGGGACACCCCTCACCGGGGAGCTGTTTTTT
TRBJ2-1	NA	TRBV7-6	TRBD1	CASSLESGQANEQFF	TGTGCCAGCAGCTTAGAGTCCGGACAGGCCAATGAGCAGTTCTTC
TRBJ2-2	NA	TRBV5-1	NA	CATTSGPDTGELFF	TGCGCCACCACAAGCGGACCAGACACCGGGGAGCTGTTTTTT
TRBJ2-3	few	TRBV5-1	TRBD2	CASSPSGGLDTQYF	TGCGCCAGCAGTCCTAGCGGGGGTTTAGATACGCAGTATTTT
TRBJ2-3	few	TRBV5-1	NA	CASSLVTGLPTDTQYF	TGCGCCAGCAGCTTGGTAACAGGACTACCCACAGATACGCAGTATTTT
TRBJ2-7	few	TRBV27	TRBD2	CASSLGPAGAYEQYF	TGTGCCAGCAGTTTAGGCCCAGCGGGGGCCTACGAGCAGTACTTC
TRBJ2-5	once	TRBV7-8	TRBD2	CASSPSGGVGRETQYF	TGTGCCAGCAGTCCTAGCGGGGGGGTGGGTAGGGAGACCCAGTACTTC
TRBJ2-3	NA	TRBV4-2	NA	CASSQEGSPTDTQYF	TGTGCCAGCAGCCAAGAGGGGAGTCCTACAGATACGCAGTATTTT
TRBJ1-3	NA	TRBV6-1	NA	CASADSSTGNTIYF	TGTGCCAGCGCGGACAGTTCTACTGGAAACACCATATATTTT
TRBJ1-2	NA	TRBV7-2	NA	CASSLQGLIVGYTF	TGTGCCAGCAGCTTACAGGGGTTGATTGTGGGCTACACCTTC
TRBJ1-2	NA	TRBV4-1	NA	CASSQGGQGMDGYTF	TGCGCCAGCAGCCAGGGGGGGCAGGGGATGGATGGCTACACCTTC
TRBJ2-3	NA	TRBV7-8	NA	CASSPRRAGRDDTQYF	TGTGCCAGCAGCCCTCGGCGTGCGGGGCGGGATGATACGCAGTATTTT
TRBJ1-5	NA	TRBV5-1	TRBD1	CASSPGQGVGQPQHF	TGCGCCAGCAGCCCGGGACAGGGGGTGGGTCAGCCCCAGCATTTT
TRBJ1-3	NA	TRBV2	NA	CASSEAYNSGNTIYF	TGTGCCAGCAGTGAAGCGTATAACTCTGGAAACACCATATATTTT
TRBJ1-4	few	TRBV5-4	NA	CASSAQGSATNEKLFF	TGTGCCAGCAGCGCCCAGGGCTCTGCAACTAATGAAAAACTGTTTTTT
TRBJ1-5	NA	TRBV2	NA	CASSEAGPNQPQHF	TGTGCCAGCAGTGAAGCGGGCCCCAATCAGCCCCAGCATTTT
TRBJ2-5	once	TRBV6-4	NA	CARRLQVQETQYF	TGTGCCAGACGGCTACAGGTCCAAGAGACCCAGTACTTC